Each of the 23 T cell receptor beta chains below was sequenced from the same sample in a study of identical twins. TCRdb independently ran MiXCR on the 5' RACE reads; one entry per CDR3 protein. The sample consists of around 1.7 million distinct CDR3 sequences, around a third of them appearing once. The sequencing input was cord blood. Receptor source: a newborn girl in good health.

A few counts support this clonotype. V and J are TRBV20-1 and TRBJ1-5; possibly TRBD1 for D (6 bases). The CDR3 length is 13 residues. The V end lost 5 bases, the J end lost 8 bases, and 16 bases lay between the germline ends. Germline CDR1 and CDR2: DFQATT and SNEGSKA (reference sequence). CDR3 loop: CSAQRGGEEPQHF. The CDR3 region has the DNA TGCAGTGCTCAGCGGGGGGGCGAGGAGCCCCAGCATTTT.

V gene TRBV20-1 combines with J gene TRBJ1-2; TRBD1 agrees at 8 bases. The CDR3 has 16 amino acids. The germline V gene encodes CDR1 DFQATT and CDR2 SNEGSKA (reference sequence). V dropped 1 base and J dropped 1; count of bases not matched to a gene: 8. CDR3 DNA: TGCAGTGCTAGAGGCCAGGGGGCGGCCCATAACTATGGCTACACCTTC. Translated: CSARGQGAAHNYGYTF.

This clonotype has only a few counts. The chain employs TRBV20-1 and TRBJ1-1; D ambiguous. Germline V CDR1 and CDR2: DFQATT, SNEGSKA (reference sequence). Trimming pared 3 bases from V and 8 bases from J, leaving 16 bases between. This CDR3 comprises 13 residues. The CDR3 is CSAREGPPGEAFF. CDR3 coding DNA: TGCAGTGCTAGGGAGGGCCCCCCCGGGGAAGCTTTCTTT.

This clonotype was found a few times. The rearrangement uses TRBV3-1 and TRBJ2-3; perhaps TRBD1 as D (5 bases). Germline-derived CDR1 and CDR2 are LGHDT and YNNKEL (reference sequence). V dropped 4 bases and J dropped 0 bases, with 14 bases sitting between them. CDR3 length: 16 residues. In nucleotides, the CDR3 is TGTGCCAGCAGCCCATACAGACGACAGAGCACAGATACGCAGTATTTT. It is translated as CASSPYRRQSTDTQYF.

With regard to this clonotype: The junction does not match germline at one end; this may be a read error. The chain has TRBV5-1 and TRBJ1-6, with D uncertain. Germline V CDR1 and CDR2: SGHRS, YFSETQ. The CDR3 contains 17 residues. The CDR3, as DNA: TGCGCCAGCAGCTTGGACCCGAGAAGCAGCTATAATTCACCCCCCCACTTT. Translated, it gives CASSLDPRSSYNSPPHF.

This clonotype has just a few counts. This sequence joins TRBV5-1 and TRBJ1-1, with 7 bases identical to TRBD1. The CDR3 has 15 amino acids. CDR1 SGHRS and CDR2 YFSETQ come from the germline V gene. The J segment lost 4 bases and the V segment lost 2 bases, leaving 8 bases of the junction unmatched. The CDR3 reads CASSFRQGVSTEAFF. In DNA form, the CDR3 reads TGCGCCAGCAGCTTTCGACAGGGCGTGAGCACTGAAGCTTTCTTT.

In nucleotides, the CDR3 is TGTGCCAGCAGTTTCTTTTCGGGGACTGAAGCTTTCTTT. The encoded protein is CASSFFSGTEAFF. V and J are TRBV28 and TRBJ1-1; D unresolved. V was trimmed by 3 bases and J by 5 bases, leaving 10 bases between them. Germline CDR1 is MDHEN and CDR2 is SYDVKM. The CDR3 contains 13 residues.

V and J are TRBV7-2 and TRBJ2-3; D unresolved. V was clipped by 5 bases and J by 10 bases, with 13 bases between them. The germline V gene has CDR1 SGHTA and CDR2 FQGNSA. This CDR3 region has 12 residues. The CDR3, as DNA: TGTGCCAGCAGCCCGTACGGTAGACCGCAGTATTTT. Its translation: CASSPYGRPQYF.

This clonotype has a handful of counts. V gene TRBV4-1 combines with J gene TRBJ1-2; the D is unclear. The CDR3 is 15 amino acids. The V gene lost 0 bases and the J gene lost 0 bases, with 8 bases spanning the gap. The V gene's germline CDR1 is MGHRA and CDR2 YSYEKL. As DNA, the CDR3 is TGCGCCAGCAGCCAAGATCGTTCGGCTAACTATGGCTACACCTTC. Translated, it gives CASSQDRSANYGYTF.

This clonotype was found a few times. This rearrangement joins TRBV5-1 to TRBJ2-1; TRBD2 matches at 9 bases. Germline CDR1 is SGHRS and CDR2 is YFSETQ. With 4 bases clipped from V and 7 bases from J, the junction kept 12 bases outside the gene matches. This CDR3 is built from 16 residues. CDR3: CASSAGGLAGQNEQFF. DNA of the CDR3: TGCGCCAGCAGCGCAGGAGGCCTAGCGGGACAAAATGAGCAGTTCTTC.

This clonotype has more than one count but fewer than ten. V gene TRBV2 combines with J gene TRBJ2-3, with TRBD2 identical over 8 bases. V lost 3 bases and J lost 2; bases outside the gene matches: 7. Looked up from germline, CDR1 is SNHLY and CDR2 is FYNNEI. The CDR3 covers 16 residues. This chain's CDR3 is CASSEVAGLNTDTQYF. As DNA, the CDR3 is TGTGCCAGCAGTGAGGTAGCGGGGTTAAACACAGATACGCAGTATTTT.

This clonotype was counted a few times. The V call is TRBV25-1, the J call TRBJ2-1, with D perhaps TRBD1 (5 bases). Trimming cost V 4 bases and J 2 bases, with 21 bases left between them. This CDR3 has 18 residues. CDR1 and CDR2 from the germline V gene are MGHDK and SYGVNS. The CDR3 is CASSGPKDQGRAYNEQFF. The CDR3 DNA sequence: TGTGCCAGCAGTGGACCCAAAGACCAGGGAAGGGCCTACAATGAGCAGTTCTTC.

This chain links TRBV7-2 with TRBJ1-2; possibly TRBD1 for D (5 bases). V was shortened by 2 bases and J by 2 bases, with 12 bases between the two germline ends. This CDR3 is 15 amino acids long. Per germline, CDR1 SGHTA and CDR2 FQGNSA. This chain's CDR3 is CASSLSGLLNYGYTF. CDR3 sequence (DNA): TGTGCCAGCAGCTTATCGGGACTCTTAAACTATGGCTACACCTTC.

V is TRBV12-3 or TRBV12-4 and J is TRBJ2-7; 9 nucleotides align to TRBD2. This CDR3 comprises 15 residues. Unmatched junction bases numbered 9, after V lost 2 bases and J lost 7 bases. The CDR3 is CASSLSGLANNEQYF. CDR3 bases: TGTGCCAGCAGTTTATCGGGACTAGCAAACAATGAGCAGTACTTC.

This chain joins TRBV28 and TRBJ1-6, with 7 bases that match TRBD1. The CDR3 spans 15 residues. Trimming took 3 bases from V and 9 from J; bases not matched to a gene: 8. The V gene's germline CDR1 is MDHEN and CDR2 SYDVKM. The CDR3 sequence: CASSFYRDRVSPLHF. As DNA, the CDR3 is TGTGCCAGCAGTTTTTACCGAGACAGGGTTTCACCCCTCCACTTT.

This clonotype appeared a few times. The J gene is TRBJ1-5, the V gene TRBV15; D is undetermined. Per the germline V gene, CDR1 is LNHNV and CDR2 is YYDKDF (reference sequence). This CDR3 is 11 amino acids long. V was clipped by 0 bases and J by 6 bases, with 0 bases between them. The CDR3 DNA reads as TGTGCCACCAGCAGAGATCAGCCCCAGCATTTT. It codes for CATSRDQPQHF.

The chain links TRBV15 to TRBJ2-4, with TRBD2 matching 8 bases. TRBJ2-5 matches the DNA end more closely, so the J call is doubtful. CDR1 LNHNV and CDR2 YYDKDF come from the germline V gene (reference sequence). CDR3 length: 17 amino acids. CDR3 nucleotide sequence: TGTGCCACCAGGGACATTCGTACCGGGACTAGGGAAGAGACCCAGTACTTC. Translating gives CATRDIRTGTREETQYF.

This clonotype turned up a few times. The gene calls are TRBV10-3 and TRBJ2-1; no reliable D call. V dropped 2 bases and J dropped 6 bases, with 14 bases sitting between them. Per the germline V gene, CDR1 is ENHRY and CDR2 is SYGVKD. The CDR3 covers 15 residues. CDR3 sequence reads: CAISEGVTPGNEQFF. DNA of the CDR3: TGTGCCATCAGTGAGGGCGTAACCCCAGGCAATGAGCAGTTCTTC.

This clonotype turned up a few times. This chain joins TRBV7-2 and TRBJ2-3; D perhaps matches TRBD2 (5 bases). Germline V gene lookup returns CDR1 SGHTA and CDR2 FQGNSA. CDR3 length equals 14 residues. The ends were cut back, 6 bases at V and 0 bases at J, with 10 bases in the middle. CDR3 coding DNA: TGTGCCAGCAGAAGACGGACTAGCACAGATACGCAGTATTTT. Its protein product is CASRRRTSTDTQYF.

The chain has TRBV7-2 and TRBJ2-3; 7 bases are shared with TRBD1. Per the germline V gene, CDR1 is SGHTA and CDR2 is FQGNSA. V shed 6 bases and J 2 bases; nucleotides not matched to a gene: 11. The CDR3 is 16 amino acids. The CDR3, as DNA: TGTGCCAGCAGTGCCCAGCCGGGACAGCTCACAGATACGCAGTATTTT. Its protein product is CASSAQPGQLTDTQYF.

Turning to this clonotype: A much larger clone differs by one base, so this may be a read error. The chain couples TRBV6-1 to TRBJ1-2; D is unresolved. CDR1 is MNHNS and CDR2 is SASEGT in the germline V gene. CDR3 length: 13 amino acids. The CDR3 nucleotides are TGTGCCAGCAGTGAACTAGGGAACTATGGCTGCACCTTC. It yields the protein CASSELGNYGCTF.

This sequence joins TRBV27 and TRBJ1-2; D not resolved. The CDR3 totals 13 residues. The germline CDR1 and CDR2 sequences are MNHEY and SMNVEV (reference sequence). The V end lost 3 bases, the J end lost 6 bases, and 11 bases lay between the germline ends. The CDR3 coding sequence is TGTGCCAGCAGTTTTTTCCCCGTAAATGGCTACACCTTC. Amino acids: CASSFFPVNGYTF.

The chain carries TRBV12-3 or TRBV12-4 and TRBJ2-7; possible D gene TRBD1, 6 bases. V lost 6 bases to trimming and J lost 2 bases, with 14 bases between them. The CDR3 runs to 14 residues. CDR3 DNA sequence: TGTGCCAGCAGGCTAGACAGGACTGCCTACGAGCAGTACTTC. The encoded protein is CASRLDRTAYEQYF.